The clone carrying this TCR beta chain was detected many times. The V gene's germline CDR1 is SGHNT and CDR2 YENEEA. The CDR3 consists of 14 residues. After removal of 3 bases from V and 3 bases from J, the junction contained 5 bases not matched to a gene. The data were taken from a study of blood T cell repertoires in COVID-19. The assay was immunoSEQ multiplex PCR, and TCRdb's table has in-frame clones only and misses some. This sample has fewer than 200,000 clones; around 79% occur once, and the top ten carry around a fifth. V and J are TRBV11-3 and TRBJ2-7; 7 nucleotides agree with TRBD2. The sequenced sample was PBMCs or T cells enriched from blood (not recorded which). This clonotype was sampled from a woman in her 70s in a cohort exposed to, infected with or recovered from COVID-19 (not recorded which). Written as DNA, the CDR3 is TGTGCCAGCAGCTTCACTAGGACTAGCTACGAGCAGTACTTC. It specifies CASSFTRTSYEQYF. Complete variable domain (other parts from reference TRBV11-3 and TRBJ2-7): EAGVVQSPRYKIIEKKQPVAFWCNPISGHNTLYWYLQNLGQGPELLIRYENEEAVDDSQLPKDRFSAERLKGVDSTLKIQPAELGDSAVYLCASSFTRTSYEQYFGPGTRLTVT.